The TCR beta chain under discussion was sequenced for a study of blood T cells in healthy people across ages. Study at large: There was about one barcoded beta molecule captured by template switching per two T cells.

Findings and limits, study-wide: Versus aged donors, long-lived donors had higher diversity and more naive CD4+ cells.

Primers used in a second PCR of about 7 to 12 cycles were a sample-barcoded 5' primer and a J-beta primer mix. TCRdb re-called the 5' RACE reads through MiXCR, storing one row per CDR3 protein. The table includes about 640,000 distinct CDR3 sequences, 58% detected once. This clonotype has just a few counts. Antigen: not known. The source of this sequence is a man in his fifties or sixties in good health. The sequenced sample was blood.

The CDR3 bases are TGTGCCAGCAGCCCTACCGGGGACAGGGGAGAGACCCAGTACTTC. The encoded protein is CASSPTGDRGETQYF. V and J are TRBV12-3 or TRBV12-4 and TRBJ2-5; 10 bases map to TRBD1. V lost 6 bases to trimming and J lost 4 bases; unmatched junction nucleotides: 8. CDR3 size: 15 residues.